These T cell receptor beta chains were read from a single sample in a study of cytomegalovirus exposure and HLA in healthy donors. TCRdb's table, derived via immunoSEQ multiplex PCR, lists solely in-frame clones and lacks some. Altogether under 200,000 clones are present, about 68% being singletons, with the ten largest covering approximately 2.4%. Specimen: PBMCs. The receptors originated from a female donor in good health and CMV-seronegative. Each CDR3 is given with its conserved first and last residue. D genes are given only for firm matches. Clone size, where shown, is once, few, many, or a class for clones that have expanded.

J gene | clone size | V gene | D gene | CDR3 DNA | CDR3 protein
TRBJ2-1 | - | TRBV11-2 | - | TGTGCCAGCAGCTTGGGGTTGAAGGGGGAGCAGTTCTTC | CASSLGLKGEQFF
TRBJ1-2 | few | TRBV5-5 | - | TGTGCCAGCAGCTTAGGACTCTCCAATGGCTACACCTTC | CASSLGLSNGYTF
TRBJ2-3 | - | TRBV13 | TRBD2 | TGTGCCAGCAGCACCGGGGGGTCTAGCACAGATACGCAGTATTTT | CASSTGGSSTDTQYF
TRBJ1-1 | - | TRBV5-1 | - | TGCGCCAGCAGCTTGGCGATGGATTGGGCGAACACTGAAGCTTTCTTT | CASSLAMDWANTEAFF
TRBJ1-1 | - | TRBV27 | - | TGTGCCAGCAGTCCTAAGGGGGGGATAGGTGAAGCTTTCTTT | CASSPKGGIGEAFF
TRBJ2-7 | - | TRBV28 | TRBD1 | TGTGCCAGCAGTATAGGGACAGTTAACGAGCAGTACTTC | CASSIGTVNEQYF
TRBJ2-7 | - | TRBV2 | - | TGTGCCAGCAGTGAAGGGGGGGGCAGGCCCACCGAGCAGTACTTC | CASSEGGGRPTEQYF
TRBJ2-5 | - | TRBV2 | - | TGTGCCAGCAGGGTGGAGGAGACCCAGTACTTC | CASRVEETQYF
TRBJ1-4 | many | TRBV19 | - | TGTGCCAGTAGTATTCTCGAGCGGGAAAGCGAAAAACTGTTTTTT | CASSILERESEKLFF
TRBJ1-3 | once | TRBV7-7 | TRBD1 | TGTGCTAGCAGCCCCTCGGGACAGGGATCGACCATATATTTT | CASSPSGQGSTIYF
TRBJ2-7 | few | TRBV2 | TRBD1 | TGTGCCAGCAGTAGACAGGGGTACGAGCAGTACTTC | CASSRQGYEQYF
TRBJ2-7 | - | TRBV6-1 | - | TGTGCCAGCTGTCGGGGAAGGGTCTACGAGCAGTACTTC | CASCRGRVYEQYF
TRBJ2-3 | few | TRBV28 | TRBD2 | TGTGCCAGCAGTCCGGACAGCCGGGGGGGTTCCCGCATCACAGATACGCAGTATTTT | CASSPDSRGGSRITDTQYF
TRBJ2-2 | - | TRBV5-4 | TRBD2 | TGTGCCAGCAGCTTGCCCCCGGGGCTAGCGGGCACCGGGGAGCTGTTTTTT | CASSLPPGLAGTGELFF
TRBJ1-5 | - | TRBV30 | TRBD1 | TGTGCCTGGAGTGTACGAGGGACAGGGGGGCAGCCCCAGCATTTT | CAWSVRGTGGQPQHF
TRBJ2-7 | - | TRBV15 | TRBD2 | TGTGCCACCAGCAGGCAGCGGGATCTTTCCTACGAGCAGTACTTC | CATSRQRDLSYEQYF
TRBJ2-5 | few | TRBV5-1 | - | TGCGCCAGCAGAACAAGCGGACAAGAGACCCAGTACTTC | CASRTSGQETQYF
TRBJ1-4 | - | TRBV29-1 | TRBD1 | TGCAGCGTTGAAGATGAGGGGGCAGGTGAAAAACTGTTTTTT | CSVEDEGAGEKLFF
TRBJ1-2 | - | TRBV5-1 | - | TGCGCCAGCAAAATCGGGGGGGATAACTATGGCTACACCTTC | CASKIGGDNYGYTF
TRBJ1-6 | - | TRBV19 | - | TGTGCCTCCAGTGGCTTGAATTCACCCCTCCACTTT | CASSGLNSPLHF
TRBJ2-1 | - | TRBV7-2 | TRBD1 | TGTGCCAGCAGCTTGAGGGCCGGGACAGGGGCCCCCGAGCAGTTCTTC | CASSLRAGTGAPEQFF
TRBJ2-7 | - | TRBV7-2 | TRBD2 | TGTGCCAGCAGCCGTAACGTCCGGCTAGCGGGAGGGAAAGAGCAGTACTTC | CASSRNVRLAGGKEQYF
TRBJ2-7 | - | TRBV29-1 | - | TGCAGCGTTGTCAGGGAAATTGGCGAGCAGTACTTC | CSVVREIGEQYF
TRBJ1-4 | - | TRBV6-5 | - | TGTGCCAGCAGTTACGTGGGGGGAACTAATGAAAAACTGTTTTTT | CASSYVGGTNEKLFF
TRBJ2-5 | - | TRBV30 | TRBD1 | TGTGCCTGGAGTTTAGGGACAGGGGGAGGCGAGACCCAGTACTTC | CAWSLGTGGGETQYF
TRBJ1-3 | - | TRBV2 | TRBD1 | TGTGCCAGCACCCCGGACAGGGGAAGTGGAAACACCATATATTTT | CASTPDRGSGNTIYF
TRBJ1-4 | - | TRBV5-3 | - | TGTGCCAGAAGCTTGGCTGAAGGACTGACCAATGAAAAACTGTTTTTT | CARSLAEGLTNEKLFF
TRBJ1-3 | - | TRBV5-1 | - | TGCGCCAGCAGCTTGGCTGGACAGCTATCCTCTGGAAACACCATATATTTT | CASSLAGQLSSGNTIYF
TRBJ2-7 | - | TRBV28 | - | TGTGCCAGCAGTTTGGTGAGCGGATACGAGCAGTACTTC | CASSLVSGYEQYF
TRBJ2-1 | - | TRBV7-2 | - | TGTGCCAGCAGCCCCGGTCCCCTCAATGAGCAGTTCTTC | CASSPGPLNEQFF
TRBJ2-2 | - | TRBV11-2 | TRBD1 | TGTGCCAGCAGCCCCAAGACAGGGGGGACCGGGGAGCTGTTTTTT | CASSPKTGGTGELFF
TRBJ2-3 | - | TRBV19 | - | TGTGCCAGTAGTATTGGCGGGGCCACAGATACGCAGTATTTT | CASSIGGATDTQYF
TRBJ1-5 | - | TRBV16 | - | TGTGCCAGCAGCCCCCAAACAGGGAATCAGCCCCAGCATTTT | CASSPQTGNQPQHF
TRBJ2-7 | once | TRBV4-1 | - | TGCGCCAGCAGCCAAGATACGGGGTTCGAGCAGTACTTC | CASSQDTGFEQYF
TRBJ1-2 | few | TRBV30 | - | TGTGCCTGGAGACACCTTTTCTATGGCTACACCTTC | CAWRHLFYGYTF
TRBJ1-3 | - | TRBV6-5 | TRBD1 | TGTGCCAGCAGTTCGACAGGGGGTCCTGGAAACACCATATATTTT | CASSSTGGPGNTIYF
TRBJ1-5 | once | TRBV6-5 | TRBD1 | TGTGCCAGCAGTTATACCGGGACAGAAAATCAGCCCCAGCATTTT | CASSYTGTENQPQHF
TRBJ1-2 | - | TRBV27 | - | TGTGCCAGCGGGGGGGCGGGGGCATATGGCTACACCTTC | CASGGAGAYGYTF
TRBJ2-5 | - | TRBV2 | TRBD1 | TGTGCCAGCGAGGAACAGGGGGCGCGTGAGCAGTACTTC | CASEEQGAREQYF
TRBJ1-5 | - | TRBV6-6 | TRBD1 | TGTGCCAGCAGAGAAACAGGGGGCAATCAGCCCCAGCATTTT | CASRETGGNQPQHF
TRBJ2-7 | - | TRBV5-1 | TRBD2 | TGCGCCAGCAGCGGGGCGGGAGGGATTGGCGAGCAGTACTTC | CASSGAGGIGEQYF
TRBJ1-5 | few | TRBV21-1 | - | TGTGCCAGCAGCTCAGGCTACCGGGACAGTAATCAGCCCCAGCATTTT | CASSSGYRDSNQPQHF
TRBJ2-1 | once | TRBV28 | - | TGTGCCAGCAATGGGGGGGCACCCTACAATGAGCAGTTCTTC | CASNGGAPYNEQFF
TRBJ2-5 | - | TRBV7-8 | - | TGTGCCAGCAGCTTAGATTTGGCCCCGGGAGAGCAGTACTTC | CASSLDLAPGEQYF
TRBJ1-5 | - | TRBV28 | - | TGTGCCAGCAGTATCCCTTACGACAAGAAACTTAATCAGCCCCAGCATTTT | CASSIPYDKKLNQPQHF
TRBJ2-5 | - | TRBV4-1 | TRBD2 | TGCGCCAGCAGCACCGGGACTAGCGGAATCCTACAAGAGACCCAGTACTTC | CASSTGTSGILQETQYF
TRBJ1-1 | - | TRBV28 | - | TGTGCCAGCAGTTTATCAGTCAACACTGAAGCTTTCTTT | CASSLSVNTEAFF
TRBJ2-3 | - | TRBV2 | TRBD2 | TGTGCCAGCAGTGGGACTAGTTCTGGAACAGATACGCAGTATTTT | CASSGTSSGTDTQYF
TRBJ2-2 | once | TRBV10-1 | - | TGCGCCAGCTCGGACACCGGGGAGCTGTTTTTT | CASSDTGELFF
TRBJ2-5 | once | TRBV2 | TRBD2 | TGTGCCAGCGGCCGGGGGGAAGAGACCCAGTACTTC | CASGRGEETQYF
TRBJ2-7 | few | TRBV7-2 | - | TGTGCCAGCAGCTTAGATCGTGGGAGGACCTACGAGCAGTACTTC | CASSLDRGRTYEQYF
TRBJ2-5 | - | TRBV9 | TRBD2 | TGTGCCAGCAGCGTAGGGGGACTAGCGGGCAAAGAGACCCAGTACTTC | CASSVGGLAGKETQYF
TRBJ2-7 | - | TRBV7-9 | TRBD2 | TGTTCCAGCAGCCTAGGGACTAGCGGGGGCCATCTCCCTAACTACGAGCAGTACTTC | CSSSLGTSGGHLPNYEQYF
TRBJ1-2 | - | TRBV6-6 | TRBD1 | TGTGCCAGCAGTTACGGGACAGGGGTTCGCTATGGCTACACCTTC | CASSYGTGVRYGYTF
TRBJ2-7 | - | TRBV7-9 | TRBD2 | TGTGCCAGCAGCTTTGGGGGGGGACTAGGAGTCTACGAGCAGTACTTC | CASSFGGGLGVYEQYF